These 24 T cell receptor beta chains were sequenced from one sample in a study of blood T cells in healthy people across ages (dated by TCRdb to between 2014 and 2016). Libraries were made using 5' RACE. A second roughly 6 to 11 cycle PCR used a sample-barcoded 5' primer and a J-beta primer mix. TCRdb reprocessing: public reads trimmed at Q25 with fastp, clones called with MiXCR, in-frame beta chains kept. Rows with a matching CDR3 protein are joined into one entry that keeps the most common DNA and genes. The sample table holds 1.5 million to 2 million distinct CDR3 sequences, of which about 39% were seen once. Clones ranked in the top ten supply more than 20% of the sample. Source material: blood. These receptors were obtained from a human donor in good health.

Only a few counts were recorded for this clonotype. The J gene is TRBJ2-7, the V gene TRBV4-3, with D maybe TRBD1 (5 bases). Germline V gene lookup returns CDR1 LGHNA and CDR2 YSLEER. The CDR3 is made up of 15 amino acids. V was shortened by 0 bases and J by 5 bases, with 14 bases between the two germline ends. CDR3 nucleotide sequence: TGCGCCAGCAGCCAAGATGGACACCCGACGAACGAGCAGTACTTC. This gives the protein CASSQDGHPTNEQYF.

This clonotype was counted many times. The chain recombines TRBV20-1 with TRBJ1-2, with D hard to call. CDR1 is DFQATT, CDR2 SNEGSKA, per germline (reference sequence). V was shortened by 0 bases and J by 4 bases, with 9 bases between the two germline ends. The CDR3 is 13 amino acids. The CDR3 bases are TGCAGTGCTAGAGATCCACTGAGCTATGGCTACACCTTC. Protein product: CSARDPLSYGYTF.

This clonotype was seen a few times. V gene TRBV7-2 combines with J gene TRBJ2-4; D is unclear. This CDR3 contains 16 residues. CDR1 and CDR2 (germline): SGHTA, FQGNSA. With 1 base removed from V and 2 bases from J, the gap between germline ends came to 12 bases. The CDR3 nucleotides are TGTGCCAGCAGCTTAGAGGGTGATCAGTCCAAAAACATTCAGTACTTC. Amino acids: CASSLEGDQSKNIQYF.

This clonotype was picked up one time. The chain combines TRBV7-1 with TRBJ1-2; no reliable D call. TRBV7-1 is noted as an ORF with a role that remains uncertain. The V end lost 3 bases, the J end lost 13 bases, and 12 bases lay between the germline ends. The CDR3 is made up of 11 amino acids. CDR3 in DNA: TGTGCCAGCAGCTCGATTGCCGAGTGCACCTTC. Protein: CASSSIAECTF.

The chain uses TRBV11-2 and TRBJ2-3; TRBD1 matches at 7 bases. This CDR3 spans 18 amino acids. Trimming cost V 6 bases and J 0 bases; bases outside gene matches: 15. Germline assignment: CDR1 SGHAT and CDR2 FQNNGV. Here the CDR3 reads CASRGTGEGGPSTDTQYF. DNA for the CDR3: TGTGCCAGCAGGGGTACAGGGGAAGGGGGACCCAGCACAGATACGCAGTATTTT.

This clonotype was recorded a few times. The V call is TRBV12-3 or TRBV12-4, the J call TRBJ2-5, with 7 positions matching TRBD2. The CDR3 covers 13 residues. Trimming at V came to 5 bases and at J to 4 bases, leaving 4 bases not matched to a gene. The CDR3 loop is CASSRGEGETQYF. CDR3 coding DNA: TGTGCCAGCAGTCGGGGGGAGGGAGAGACCCAGTACTTC.

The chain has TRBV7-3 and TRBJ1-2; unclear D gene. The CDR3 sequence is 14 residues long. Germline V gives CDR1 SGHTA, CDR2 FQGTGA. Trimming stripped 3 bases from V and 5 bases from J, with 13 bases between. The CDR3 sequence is CASSLSHQPYGYTF. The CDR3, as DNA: TGTGCCAGCAGCTTGAGCCACCAGCCTTATGGCTACACCTTC. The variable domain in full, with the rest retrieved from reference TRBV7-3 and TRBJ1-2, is GAGVSQTPSNKVTEKGKYVELRCDPISGHTALYWYRQSLGQGPEFLIYFQGTGAADDSGLPNDRFFAVRPEGSVSTLKIQRTERGDSAVYLCASSLSHQPYGYTFGSGTRLTVV.

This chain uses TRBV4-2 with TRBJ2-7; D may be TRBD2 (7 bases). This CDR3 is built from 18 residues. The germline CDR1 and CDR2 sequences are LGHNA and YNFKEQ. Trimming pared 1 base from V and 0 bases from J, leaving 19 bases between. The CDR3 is CASSQVSGGGYFSYEQYF. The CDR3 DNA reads TGTGCCAGCAGCCAAGTTTCCGGCGGGGGCTATTTCTCCTACGAGCAGTACTTC.

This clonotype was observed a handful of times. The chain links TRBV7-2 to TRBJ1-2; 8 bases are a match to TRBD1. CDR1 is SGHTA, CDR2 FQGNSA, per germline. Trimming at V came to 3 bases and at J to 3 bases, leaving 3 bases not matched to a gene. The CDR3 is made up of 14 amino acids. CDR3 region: CASSFLGQDYGYTF. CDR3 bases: TGTGCCAGCAGCTTCCTGGGACAGGACTATGGCTACACCTTC.

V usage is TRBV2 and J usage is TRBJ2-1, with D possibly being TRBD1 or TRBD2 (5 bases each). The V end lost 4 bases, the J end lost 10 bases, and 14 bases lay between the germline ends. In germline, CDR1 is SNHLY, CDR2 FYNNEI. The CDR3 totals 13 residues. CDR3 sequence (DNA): TGTGCCAGCAGTGCGGGACCCCCACAGGAGCAGTTCTTC. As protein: CASSAGPPQEQFF.

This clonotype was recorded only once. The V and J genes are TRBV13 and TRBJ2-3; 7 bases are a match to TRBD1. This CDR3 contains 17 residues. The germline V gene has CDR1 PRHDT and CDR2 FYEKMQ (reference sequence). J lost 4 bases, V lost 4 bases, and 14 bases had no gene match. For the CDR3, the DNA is TGTGCCAGCAGCTCTACGGACAGGCAGGGGCCCGCAGATACGCAGTATTTT. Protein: CASSSTDRQGPADTQYF.

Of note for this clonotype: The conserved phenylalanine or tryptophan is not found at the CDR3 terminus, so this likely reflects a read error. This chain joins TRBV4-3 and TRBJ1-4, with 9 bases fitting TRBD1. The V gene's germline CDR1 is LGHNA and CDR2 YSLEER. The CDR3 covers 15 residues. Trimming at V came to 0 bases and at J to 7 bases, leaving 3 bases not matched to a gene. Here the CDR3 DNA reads TGCGCCAGCAGCCAAGAAGACAGGGGGTTTGAAAAACTGTTTTTG. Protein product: CASSQEDRGFEKLFL.

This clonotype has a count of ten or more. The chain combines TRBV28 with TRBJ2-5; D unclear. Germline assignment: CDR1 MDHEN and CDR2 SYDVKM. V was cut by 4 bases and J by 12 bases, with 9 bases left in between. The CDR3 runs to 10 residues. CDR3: CASSSPPKYF. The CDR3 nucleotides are TGTGCCAGCAGTTCGCCGCCTAAGTACTTC.

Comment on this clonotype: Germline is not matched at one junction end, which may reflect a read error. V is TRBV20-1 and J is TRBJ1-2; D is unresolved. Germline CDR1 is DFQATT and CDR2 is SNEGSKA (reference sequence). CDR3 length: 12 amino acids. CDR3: CSAIHANHGYTF. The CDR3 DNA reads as TGCAGTGCTATCCATGCTAACCATGGCTACACCTTC.

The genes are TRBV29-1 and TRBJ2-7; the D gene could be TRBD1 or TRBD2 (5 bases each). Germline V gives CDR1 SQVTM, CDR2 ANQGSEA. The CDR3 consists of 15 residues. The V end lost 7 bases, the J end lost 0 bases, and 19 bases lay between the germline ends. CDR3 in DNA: TGCAGCGCATACGGTGGGACGGCGAACTCCTACGAGCAGTACTTC. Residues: CSAYGGTANSYEQYF.

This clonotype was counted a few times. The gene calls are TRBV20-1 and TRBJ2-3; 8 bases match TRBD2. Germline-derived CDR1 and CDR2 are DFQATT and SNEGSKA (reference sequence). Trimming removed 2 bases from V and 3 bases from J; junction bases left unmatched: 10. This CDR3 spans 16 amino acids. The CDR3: CSARRFRGGRTDTQYF. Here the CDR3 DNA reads TGCAGTGCTAGAAGGTTCCGCGGGGGGAGAACAGATACGCAGTATTTT.

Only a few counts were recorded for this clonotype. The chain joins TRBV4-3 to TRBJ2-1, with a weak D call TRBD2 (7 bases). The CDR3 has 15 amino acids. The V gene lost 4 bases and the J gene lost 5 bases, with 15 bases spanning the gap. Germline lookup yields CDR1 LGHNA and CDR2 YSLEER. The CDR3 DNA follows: TGCGCCAGCAGCCCTAGTGAGGGGGGGGACAATGAGCAGTTCTTC. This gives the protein CASSPSEGGDNEQFF.

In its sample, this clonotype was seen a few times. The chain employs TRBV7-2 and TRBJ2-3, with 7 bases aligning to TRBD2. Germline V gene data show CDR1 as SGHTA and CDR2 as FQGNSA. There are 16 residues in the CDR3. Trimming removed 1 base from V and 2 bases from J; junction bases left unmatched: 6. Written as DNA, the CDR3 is TGTGCCAGCAGCTTAGTTGCGGGGGTGGTCACAGATACGCAGTATTTT. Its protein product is CASSLVAGVVTDTQYF.

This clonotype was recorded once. The CDR3 DNA reads as TGCAGTGCTCCTTCTCCCGAGGGCGGCTACACCTTC. Its translation: CSAPSPEGGYTF. The chain couples TRBV20-1 to TRBJ1-2, with unresolved D. This CDR3 has 12 amino acids. Trimming took 5 bases from V and 8 from J, leaving 15 bases between them. Germline loops: CDR1 DFQATT, CDR2 SNEGSKA (reference sequence).

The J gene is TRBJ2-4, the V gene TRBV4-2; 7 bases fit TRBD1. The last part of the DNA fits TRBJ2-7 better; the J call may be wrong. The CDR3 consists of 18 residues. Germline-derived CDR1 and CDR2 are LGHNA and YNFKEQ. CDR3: CASSPGGGRQGKVYEQYF. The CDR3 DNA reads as TGTGCCAGCAGCCCAGGGGGTGGTCGGCAGGGAAAGGTCTACGAGCAGTACTTC.

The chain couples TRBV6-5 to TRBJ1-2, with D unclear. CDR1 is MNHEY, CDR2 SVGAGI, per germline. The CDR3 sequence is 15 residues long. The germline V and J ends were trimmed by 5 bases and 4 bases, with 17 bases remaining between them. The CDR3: CASSRPGFSIYGYTF. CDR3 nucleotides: TGTGCCAGCAGTCGGCCGGGTTTCAGCATCTATGGCTACACCTTC.

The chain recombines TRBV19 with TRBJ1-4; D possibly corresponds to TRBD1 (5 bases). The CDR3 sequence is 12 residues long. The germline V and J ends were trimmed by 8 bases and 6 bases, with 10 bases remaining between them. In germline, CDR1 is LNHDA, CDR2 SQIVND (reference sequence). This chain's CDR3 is CASRGLYEKLFF. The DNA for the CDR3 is TGTGCCAGTCGGGGGTTATATGAAAAACTGTTTTTT. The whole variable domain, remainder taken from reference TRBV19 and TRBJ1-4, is DGGITQSPKYLFRKEGQNVTLSCEQNLNHDAMYWYRQDPGQGLRLIYYSQIVNDFQKGDIAEGYSVSREKKESFPLTVTSAQKNPTAFYLCASRGLYEKLFFGSGTQLSVL.

The CDR3 DNA follows: TGTGCCAGCAGTCTCGAGACGGGGGAGCCCACTGTTACGCAGTATTTT. This translates into CASSLETGEPTVTQYF. The rearrangement uses TRBV27 and TRBJ2-3, with TRBD2 as a possible D gene (6 bases). The CDR3 is 16 residues long. Germline V gene lookup returns CDR1 MNHEY and CDR2 SMNVEV (reference sequence). Trimming left V 5 bases short and J 8 bases short, with 23 bases between.

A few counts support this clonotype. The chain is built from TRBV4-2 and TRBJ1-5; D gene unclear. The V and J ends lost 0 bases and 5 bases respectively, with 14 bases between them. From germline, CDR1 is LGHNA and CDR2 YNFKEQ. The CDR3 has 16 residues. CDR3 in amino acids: CASSQDPERSDQPQHF. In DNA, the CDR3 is TGTGCCAGCAGCCAAGATCCAGAAAGAAGTGATCAGCCCCAGCATTTT.